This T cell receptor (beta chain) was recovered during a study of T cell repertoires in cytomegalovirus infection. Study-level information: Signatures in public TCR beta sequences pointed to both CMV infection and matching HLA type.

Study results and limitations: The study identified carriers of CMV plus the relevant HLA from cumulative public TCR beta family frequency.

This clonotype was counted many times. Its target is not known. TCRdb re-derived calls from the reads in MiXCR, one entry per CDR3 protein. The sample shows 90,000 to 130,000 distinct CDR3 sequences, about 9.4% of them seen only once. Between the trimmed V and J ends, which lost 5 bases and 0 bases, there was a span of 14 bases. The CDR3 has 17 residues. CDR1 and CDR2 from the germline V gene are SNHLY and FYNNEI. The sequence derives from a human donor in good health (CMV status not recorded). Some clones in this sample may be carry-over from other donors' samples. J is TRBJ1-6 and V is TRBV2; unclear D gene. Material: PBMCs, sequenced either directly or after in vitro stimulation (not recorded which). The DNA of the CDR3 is TGTGCCAGCAGTCACGGACGGGAGAGCTCCTATAATTCACCCCTCCACTTT. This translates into CASSHGRESSYNSPLHF. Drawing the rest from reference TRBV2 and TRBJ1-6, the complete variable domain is EPEVTQTPSHQVTQMGQEVILRCVPISNHLYFYWYRQILGQKVEFLVSFYNNEISEKSEIFDDQFSVERPDGSNFTLKIRSTKLEDSAMYFCASSHGRESSYNSPLHFGNGTRLTVT.